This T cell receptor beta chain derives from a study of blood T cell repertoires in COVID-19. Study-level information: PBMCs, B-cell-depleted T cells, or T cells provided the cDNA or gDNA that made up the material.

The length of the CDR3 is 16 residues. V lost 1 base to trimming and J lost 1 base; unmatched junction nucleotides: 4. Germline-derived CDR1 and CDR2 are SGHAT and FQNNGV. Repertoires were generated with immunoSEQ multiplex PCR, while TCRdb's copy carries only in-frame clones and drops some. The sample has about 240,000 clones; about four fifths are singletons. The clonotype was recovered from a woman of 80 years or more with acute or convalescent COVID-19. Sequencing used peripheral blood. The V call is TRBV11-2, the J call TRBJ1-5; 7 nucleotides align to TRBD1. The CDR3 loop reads CASSLGQGPSNQPQHF. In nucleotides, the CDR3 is TGTGCCAGCAGCTTAGGACAGGGTCCCAGCAATCAGCCCCAGCATTTT.